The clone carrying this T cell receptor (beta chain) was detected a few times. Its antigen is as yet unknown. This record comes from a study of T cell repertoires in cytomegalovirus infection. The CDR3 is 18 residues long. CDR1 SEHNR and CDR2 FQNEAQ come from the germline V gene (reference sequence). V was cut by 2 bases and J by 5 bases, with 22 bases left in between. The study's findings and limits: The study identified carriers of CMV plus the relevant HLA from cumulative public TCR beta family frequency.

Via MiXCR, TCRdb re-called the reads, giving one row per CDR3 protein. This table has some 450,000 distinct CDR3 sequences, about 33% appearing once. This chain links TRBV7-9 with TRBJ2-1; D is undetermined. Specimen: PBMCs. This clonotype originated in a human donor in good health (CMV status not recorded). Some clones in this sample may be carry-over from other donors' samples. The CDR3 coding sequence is TGTGCCAGCAGCTTACCCACCGCCTACGATAAGCCCGACAATGAGCAGTTCTTC. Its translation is CASSLPTAYDKPDNEQFF. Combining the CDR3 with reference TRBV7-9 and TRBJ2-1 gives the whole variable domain DTGVSQNPRHKITKRGQNVTFRCDPISEHNRLYWYRQTLGQGPEFLTYFQNEAQLEKSRLLSDRFSAERPKGSFSTLEIQRTEQGDSAMYLCASSLPTAYDKPDNEQFFGPGTRLTVL.